A selection of T cell receptor beta chains follows, all from one sample in a study of PD-1 blockade in classical Hodgkin lymphoma. Assay used: immunoSEQ multiplex PCR; TCRdb lists only in-frame clones, some missing. The repertoire holds around 65,000 clones, with approximately 90% as singletons. This specimen consisted of peripheral blood mononuclear cells (PBMCs), obtained at baseline. These TCRs come from a human donor with classical Hodgkin lymphoma. CDR3s include the opening cysteine and the closing phenylalanine or tryptophan. The order of the fields is D gene, V gene, clone size, J gene, CDR3 length, CDR3 DNA, CDR3 protein. The D gene is left open where the match is weak. The listing skips clone size in some rows; elsewhere it reads once, few, many or a size class.

NA	TRBV2	NA	TRBJ2-1	14	TGTGCCAGCACCCTTAGGACAGTTGACAATGAGCAGTTCTTC	CASTLRTVDNEQFF
NA	TRBV7-9	NA	TRBJ2-5	15	TGTGCCAGCAGCTTAGCGCTTCGGGGTGGAGAGACCCAGTACTTC	CASSLALRGGETQYF
TRBD2	TRBV18	NA	TRBJ2-3	14	TGTGCCAGCTCACTGGGACTAGCAACAGATACGCAGTATTTT	CASSLGLATDTQYF
TRBD1	TRBV27	NA	TRBJ2-7	14	TGTGCCAGCAGTGCTAGGACAGGCTCGTCTGAGCAGTACTTC	CASSARTGSSEQYF
NA	TRBV7-3	NA	TRBJ2-1	14	TGTGCCAGCAGCTTGGGGGGCCCCTGGGATGAGCAGTTCTTC	CASSLGGPWDEQFF
NA	TRBV30	NA	TRBJ1-6	11	TGTGCCTGGAGTGATGGACTTGCCCTCCACTTT	CAWSDGLALHF
NA	TRBV7-8	NA	TRBJ1-3	15	TGTGCCAGCAGCCGTCTCGGGGGAGCTGGAAACACCATATATTTT	CASSRLGGAGNTIYF
NA	TRBV11-2	few	TRBJ2-7	11	TGTGCCAGCAGCCAGTCCGGGCTACTGTACTTC	CASSQSGLLYF
NA	TRBV14	NA	TRBJ1-3	15	TGTGCCAGCAGCCAATCCGGATATTCTGGAAACACCATATATTTT	CASSQSGYSGNTIYF
NA	TRBV6-4	NA	TRBJ1-3	20	TGTGCCAGCAGTGGTGGTGGGGAATTTACAGGGACTAACCCTGGAAACACCATATATTTT	CASSGGGEFTGTNPGNTIYF
TRBD1	TRBV23-1	NA	TRBJ1-5	14	TGCGCCAGCAGAAACAGGGGTGGCAATCAGCCCCAGCATTTT	CASRNRGGNQPQHF
NA	TRBV6-5	NA	TRBJ1-2	13	TGTGCCAGCAGTTACTACAGGGACTATGGCTACACCTTC	CASSYYRDYGYTF
NA	TRBV18	NA	TRBJ1-1	14	TGTGCCAGCTTAAGGACGGTTACAAACACTGAAGCTTTCTTT	CASLRTVTNTEAFF
NA	TRBV4-2	NA	TRBJ1-2	14	TGTGCCAGCAGCCTGTCCGGGACTCCTTATGGCTACACCTTC	CASSLSGTPYGYTF
TRBD1	TRBV27	few	TRBJ1-2	14	TGTGCCAGCCGAAGAATCGGGACAGGCTATGGCTACACCTTC	CASRRIGTGYGYTF
NA	TRBV27	NA	TRBJ2-1	15	TGTGCCAGCAGTTTATACCCAAGGGGGGGGAATGAGCAGTTCTTC	CASSLYPRGGNEQFF
TRBD1	TRBV5-1	NA	TRBJ2-7	13	TGCGCCAGCAGCTGGGAACAGGGGTACGAGCAGTACTTC	CASSWEQGYEQYF
NA	TRBV4-3	NA	TRBJ2-2	13	TGCGCCAGCAGCCACATATCCACCGGGGAGCTGTTTTTT	CASSHISTGELFF
NA	TRBV6-1	few	TRBJ2-7	12	TGTGCCAGCAGCCCCGACGGAAACGAGCAGTACTTC	CASSPDGNEQYF
TRBD1	TRBV5-6	NA	TRBJ1-1	11	TGTGCCAGCAGCAAGGGACAGGGAGCTTTCTTT	CASSKGQGAFF
NA	TRBV27	NA	TRBJ1-1	13	TGTGCCAGCAGTTTAACAGATTGGCGTGAAGCTTTCTTT	CASSLTDWREAFF
TRBD2	TRBV5-4	NA	TRBJ2-3	15	TGTGCCAGCAGCTCCGGAGGCGGGGGGGCAGATACGCAGTATTTT	CASSSGGGGADTQYF
NA	TRBV10-3	NA	TRBJ2-1	15	TGTGCCATCAGTGAATTTGAGGGGGACGGGGGGGAGCAGTTCTTC	CAISEFEGDGGEQFF
NA	TRBV5-5	once	TRBJ2-4	15	TGTGCCAGCAGACCTCCTCTTGGGGCCAAAAACATTCAGTACTTC	CASRPPLGAKNIQYF
NA	TRBV6-6	NA	TRBJ2-7	16	TGTGCCAGCAGTAGGGCGCAGGGCACGAGGTCCTACGAGCAGTACTTC	CASSRAQGTRSYEQYF
NA	TRBV7-3	NA	TRBJ1-2	13	TGTGCCAGCAGCGACAGCTCCGGCTATGGCTACACCTTC	CASSDSSGYGYTF
NA	TRBV6-5	NA	TRBJ1-2	11	TGTGCCAGCAAACGGGATTATGGCTACACCTTC	CASKRDYGYTF
TRBD1	TRBV18	NA	TRBJ2-4	14	TGTGCCAGCTCACCACGGACAGGGGAGAACATTCAGTACTTC	CASSPRTGENIQYF
NA	TRBV7-6	NA	TRBJ1-4	15	TGTGCCAGCACTGCTCTGGGGGCAACTAATGAAAAACTGTTTTTT	CASTALGATNEKLFF
TRBD1	TRBV7-2	NA	TRBJ1-3	17	TGTGCCAGCAGCGACGGACAGGGGGCCTTCTCTGGAAACACCATATATTTT	CASSDGQGAFSGNTIYF
NA	TRBV10-3	NA	TRBJ1-4	15	TGTGCCATCAGTGACCAGGGACACGCGAATGAAAAACTGTTTTTT	CAISDQGHANEKLFF
NA	TRBV7-5	NA	TRBJ2-1	14	TGTGCCAGCAGCTTAGTATTTGGCTACAATGAGCAGTTCTTC	CASSLVFGYNEQFF
TRBD1	TRBV18	NA	TRBJ2-7	15	TGTGCCAGCTCACCCTCCACAGGGGGTACCTACGAGCAGTACTTC	CASSPSTGGTYEQYF
NA	TRBV7-9	few	TRBJ1-5	17	TGTGCCAGCAGCTTATCGATTGTGGGGTCAAACTATCAGCCCCAGCATTTT	CASSLSIVGSNYQPQHF
NA	TRBV5-1	NA	TRBJ1-3	14	TGCGCCAGCACGGAGGGTCCAGTAGGAAACACCATATATTTT	CASTEGPVGNTIYF
TRBD1	TRBV7-6	NA	TRBJ1-2	16	TGTGCCAGCAGCCGCGGACAGGGCGGCCTTAACTATGGCTACACCTTC	CASSRGQGGLNYGYTF
NA	TRBV5-1	few	TRBJ2-7	14	TGCGCCAGCAGCTGGGGAGGACAGCCTCCCGAGCAGTACTTC	CASSWGGQPPEQYF
NA	TRBV19	NA	TRBJ1-6	14	TGTGCCAGTAGTATAGGTGTGCGCTTCTCACCCCTCCACTTT	CASSIGVRFSPLHF
TRBD2	TRBV5-1	NA	TRBJ2-5	17	TGCGCCAGCAGCTTGGGCATATGGACTAGAACGGAGGAGACCCAGTACTTC	CASSLGIWTRTEETQYF
TRBD1	TRBV27	NA	TRBJ2-1	17	TGTGCCAGCAGCGTAAATCCGGGACAGGGGGTGCACAATGAGCAGTTCTTC	CASSVNPGQGVHNEQFF
NA	TRBV28	NA	TRBJ1-2	15	TGTGCCAGCAGTTTAGGTGTCGGTTCCGGGCATGGCTACACCTTC	CASSLGVGSGHGYTF
TRBD1	TRBV18	NA	TRBJ1-5	17	TGTGCCAGCTCACTATCATCCGGGACAGGGGGCAATCAGCCCCAGCATTTT	CASSLSSGTGGNQPQHF
NA	TRBV6-6	medium-sized	TRBJ2-7	14	TGTGCCAGCAGCCACGGAGAGGGACCTTACGAGCAGTACTTC	CASSHGEGPYEQYF
NA	TRBV6-5	once	TRBJ2-7	12	TGTGCCAGCAAGGCAGGAATATACGAGCAGTACTTC	CASKAGIYEQYF
NA	TRBV7-2	NA	TRBJ2-7	16	TGTGCCAGCAGCGCTTACAAAGGGGGAGCCTCCTACGAGCAGTACTTC	CASSAYKGGASYEQYF
NA	TRBV11-1	NA	TRBJ1-1	14	TGTGCCAGCAGCTTCAGCCGCGGGAACACTGAAGCTTTCTTT	CASSFSRGNTEAFF
TRBD1	TRBV15	NA	TRBJ2-3	13	TGTGCCACCAGCCTCCAGGGGGCAGATACGCAGTATTTT	CATSLQGADTQYF
NA	TRBV7-2	NA	TRBJ1-2	14	TGTGCCAGCAGCCGCGATGGGAACAACTATGGCTACACCTTC	CASSRDGNNYGYTF
TRBD1	TRBV30	NA	TRBJ1-6	16	TGTGCCTGGAGTGTGGTAGGGGGCTTTAGCGGTTCACCCCTCCACTTT	CAWSVVGGFSGSPLHF
NA	TRBV5-1	NA	TRBJ1-2	14	TGCGCCAGCAGCTTTGGAGGGTCTGACAATGGCTACACCTTC	CASSFGGSDNGYTF
NA	TRBV7-5	NA	TRBJ1-2	15	TGTGTCAGAAGCTTAGCCGGTGTCGTCAGCTATGGCTACACCTTC	CVRSLAGVVSYGYTF
TRBD1	TRBV28	many	TRBJ2-7	14	TGTGCCAGCAAAGGACAGGGGCCCTCCTACGAGCAGTACTTC	CASKGQGPSYEQYF
NA	TRBV19	NA	TRBJ1-5	14	TGTGCCAGTAGTATAGGGGCAGACGGTCAGCCCCAGCATTTT	CASSIGADGQPQHF
NA	TRBV27	once	TRBJ2-3	14	TGTGCCAGCAGTCCATTATACGTCACAGATACGCAGTATTTT	CASSPLYVTDTQYF
NA	TRBV28	NA	TRBJ1-1	14	TGTGCCAGCAGATTAGGGATCGGGAGCACTGAAGCTTTCTTT	CASRLGIGSTEAFF
TRBD2	TRBV7-2	NA	TRBJ2-5	16	TGTGCCAGCAGCTTCCCTAGCGGGGGGGCCAGAGAGACCCAGTACTTC	CASSFPSGGARETQYF
TRBD1	TRBV5-1	NA	TRBJ2-7	14	TGCGCCAGCAGCTTACAGGGGGCTTCCTACGAGCAGTACTTC	CASSLQGASYEQYF
NA	TRBV6-6	NA	TRBJ1-1	13	TGTGCCAGCAGGACCGAGGGGGGCACTGAAGCTTTCTTT	CASRTEGGTEAFF
TRBD2	TRBV7-8	NA	TRBJ2-3	18	TGTGCCAGCAGCTCCTCTCGACTAGCGGGGGGGCTTGGAGATACGCAGTATTTT	CASSSSRLAGGLGDTQYF
NA	TRBV11-2	NA	TRBJ1-2	12	TGTGCCAGCAGCTTATATAACTATGGCTACACCTTC	CASSLYNYGYTF